This TCR beta chain was profiled in a study of cytomegalovirus exposure and HLA in healthy donors (dated by TCRdb to 2016 to 2017). Regarding the complete study: An earlier analysis of approximately 550 of the donors reported roughly 270 Gb of sequence data and 117 million unique TCR beta sequences from roughly 200 million T cells. Approximately 300 gigabases of sequencing data and roughly 81 million unique TCR sequences made up an early release that covered approximately 620 HLA-typed donors. To predict cytomegalovirus infection status, the study combined high-throughput TCR immunosequencing, statistical association of individual TCRs with disease status, and machine learning. Rather than drawing on any new phenotypic data, the later analysis identified candidate immune exposures from TCR beta sequences and the way those sequences occurred across donors. A handful of DR-DQ haplotypes were handled as single units for association and clustering because linkage in the cohort was strong. In an earlier analysis of roughly 540 of the donors, high-throughput TCR beta sequencing was used to judge whether each TCR beta V gene segment behaved as functional or pseudogenic. A later analysis re-examined previously published TCR beta repertoires from over 500 donors and added high-resolution HLA genotyping to investigate patterns of TCR occurrence. On average, roughly 250,000 unique TCR beta nucleotide sequences were sequenced per donor among several hundred genotyped donors of the cohort, with around 19% of those sequences being non-productive. Typing coverage differed by locus: A, B, C, DRB1 and DQB1 were typed in roughly 629-640 donors, DQA1 in about 500, DPA1 in 600 to 610, and DPB1 in about 450. Donor age, sex, ethnicity and CMV serostatus were compiled alongside the repertoire data. Among the approximately 400 genotyped donors, about 85% belonged to the genetic ancestry cluster associated with self-reported Caucasian donors. In a later genetic analysis, genome-wide SNP genotypes for about 65% of the roughly 700 donors were used, and that subset was treated as a discovery cohort. HLA typing included class I and class II loci at four-digit resolution. All discovery cohort repertoires had been generated using a single sequencing platform. The study used immunosequencing to profile the T cell repertoires of several hundred subjects and linked those repertoires to cytomegalovirus serostatus. The aim of the study was to test whether cataloging public T cell receptors could identify signatures of past pathogen exposure. In addition to the first cohort of 650 to 750 subjects, a separate validation cohort of 120 different subjects was used.

In this sample, this clone turned up once. Its recognized antigen is unknown. Base qualities are missing; no much larger clone stands one base away. Library creation used the immunoSEQ multiplex PCR assay. For the multiplex PCR, a mixture combining 60 forward primers for TCR Vbeta segments and 13 reverse primers for TCR Jbeta segments was used. The CDR3 region of rearranged TCR beta genes was amplified from genomic DNA with a multiplex PCR assay. Amplified TCR beta libraries were sequenced as 87-base-pair reads on the Illumina HiSeq System. The original methods were these. In a later analysis, 80 million or so unique TCR beta chains were counted across the approximately 640 repertoires, and roughly 10 million of these chains were shared by at least two donors. To remove PCR and sequencing errors, raw reads were error-corrected and collapsed into unique sequences using a nearest-neighbor algorithm that merged closely related sequences. To assign V, D and J gene segments, CDR3 sequences were aligned to IMGT reference sequences. Each retained sequence needed at least a six-nucleotide match to both a V gene segment and a J gene segment. Rearrangements were called productive when the CDR3 lacked stop codons and stayed in frame with V and J; all others were non-productive. CDR3 was defined according to IMGT convention as the region running from the second conserved V-encoded cysteine to the conserved J-encoded phenylalanine. The earlier analysis of 587 of the donors excluded sequences that lacked an unambiguous match to a single V gene segment. In an earlier analysis of around 590 of the donors, a V segment was called functional when productive rearrangements were above 56.7%, and segregating when the standard deviation between donors exceeded 5%. A statistical classification framework was built for diagnosing cytomegalovirus status from the catalog of TCR beta chain sequences. In a later analysis, V and J genes were assigned by comparing TCR nucleotide sequences against IMGT/GENE-DB human TR gene sequences. The TCRdist pipeline was used in a later analysis to assign CDR3 sequences and most-parsimonious VDJ recombination scenarios. In a later analysis, each TCR beta chain was defined by its CDR3 amino acid sequence together with its V-gene family, and reads lacking a unique V-gene family were excluded. A later analysis removed nearly 600 highly shared, low-generation-probability nucleotide sequences to deal with suspected cross-contamination and a sequencing artifact. A later analysis calculated a clonal expansion index for each public chain from normalized within-repertoire ranks of inferred template counts. A later analysis computed generation probabilities with a VDJ recombination model fitted to out-of-frame rearrangements, and checked the results against IGoR. In a later analysis, TCR-TCR, TCR-HLA and TCR-CMV co-occurrence was scored with hypergeometric tests, and a repertoire-size bias correction was applied to TCR pairs. To estimate false discovery rates, a later analysis permuted the HLA or CMV assignments 20 times. A later analysis grouped co-occurring TCRs with DBSCAN, adding TCRdist sequence similarity when clustering within HLA-allele-positive subsets. For co-occurrence clustering, repertoires with fewer than 30,000 or more than 120,000 public chains were excluded, along with several repertoires with anomalous nucleotide sharing. In its TCRdb copy, this immuneACCESS table keeps in-frame sequences only and misses some clones. Where compared with another copy, unresolved V genes explain less than half of these, and the others have no known cause. V, J and clone size reflect that table, while D and trimming were determined from the DNA. Recorded for this sample are 200,000 to 250,000 clones; about 74% of them occurred a single time. The top ten clonotypes cover 1.8% of the sample.

The cohort was made up of under 800 healthy bone marrow donors. Cohort members were all nominally healthy when sampled, although unrecorded immune exposures were likely present. The donor was CMV seronegative and was included in the group of a few hundred seronegative cohort members. A peripheral blood sample was collected from each donor, and TCR beta sequencing was performed on peripheral blood mononuclear cells. The Qiagen DNeasy Blood Extraction Kit was used to extract genomic DNA from the blood cell samples. The paper as a whole reports these results and caveats: Correlated functional status among segregating V segments might be attributable to linkage disequilibrium, but an unknown experimental factor could not be ruled out. When HLA alleles, especially DR and DQ, strongly co-occurred, TCR associations were difficult to assign to individual alleles. The earlier analysis of about 600 of the donors excluded some 15 rarely observed V segments, including chromosome 9 orphons, because counts were too low. Because some donors lacked HLA typing at each locus, the association tests relied only on the typed subset. Immune exposure information for the cohort was limited to CMV serostatus. Presence/absence analyses assumed roughly uniform sequencing depth across donors, an assumption that may not hold. According to a later analysis, parvovirus B19, influenza, CMV and Epstein-Barr virus appeared linked to several top co-occurrence clusters. In a later genetic analysis, fewer N-insertions in productive TCRs were reported among donors in an Asian-associated ancestry cluster than the roughly 700-donor mean. In a later analysis, TCR association rates were found to vary across HLA loci, with the most associated TCRs seen for DRB1 alleles and the fewest for HLA-C alleles. According to the authors, the approach could potentially be generalized to other disease states and immunological phenotypes. A later genetic analysis associated a missense DCLRE1C variant with V-gene and J-gene trimming of TCR beta chains, and an independent cohort replicated the association. While some public TCRs were present in many individuals, most TCR sequences turned up only very rarely across donors. At a false discovery rate of 0.05, a later analysis linked approximately 18,000 TCR beta sequences to specific HLA alleles. The study gave a list of over 150 TCR beta chains associated with cytomegalovirus. In vitro tests confirmed that a few of the cytomegalovirus-associated TCR beta chains recognize cytomegalovirus antigens. Because the 87-base-pair reads could not distinguish some IMGT-functional V segments, including TRBV6-2 and TRBV6-3, those segments were excluded. A cluster of highly shared sequence variants was judged likely to represent a technical artifact of the sequencing pipeline. In an earlier analysis of around 500 of the donors, most TCR beta V segments appeared in productive rearrangements about 90% or about 30% of the time, broadly matching IMGT annotations. In a later analysis, HLA-associated TCR beta chains were found to be more clonally expanded and to have lower generation probabilities than equally common non-associated chains. According to a later analysis, most CMV-associated TCR beta chains appeared to be HLA-restricted, and the HLA associations seemed to be driven largely by CMV exposure. Cytomegalovirus status was reported to be diagnosed by the classifier with high specificity and sensitivity in both the original and validation cohorts. In this cohort, only TCR beta chains were sequenced, and detectable features were limited by the absence of alpha or paired-chain data. A further reported finding was that TCR beta sequences accurately predicted the HLA-A and HLA-B alleles for most subjects in the first cohort.

At the junction V is shortened by 2 bases and J by 4 bases, with 10 bases in between. Looking up the germline V gene yields CDR1 SGHRS and CDR2 YFSETQ. The CDR3 runs 14 amino acids, cysteine and phenylalanine included. The read is trimmed to its CDR3 DNA, 42 bases read in frame from base 1. The rearrangement joined TRBV5-1 to TRBJ1-3; the D gene remains uncertain. Specimen: PBMCs. The clonotype was recovered from a woman in her twenties or thirties in good health and CMV-seronegative. CDR3 sequence: CASSFGGSGNTIYF. In nucleotide form, the sequence is TGCGCCAGCAGCTTCGGCGGGTCGGGAAACACCATATATTTT.